This TCR beta chain stems from a study of shared clonotypes between healthy human individuals. Germline-derived CDR1 and CDR2 are SGHAT and FQNNGV. V was pared by 5 bases and J by 2 bases, with 3 bases of the junction left unmatched. There are 14 residues in the CDR3. The protocol was immunoSEQ multiplex PCR, while the TCRdb copy is restricted to in-frame clones and leaves out a portion. Altogether some 480,000 clones are present, around 80% being singletons, with the ten largest covering approximately 12%. This TCR came from a woman between 40 and 50 years old in good health. Some clones in this sample may be carry-over from other donors' samples. The sequencing input was PBMCs. The V call is TRBV11-2, the J call TRBJ2-1, with 7 bases aligning to TRBD2. The CDR3 is CASSISGAYNEQFF. The CDR3 region has the DNA TGTGCCAGCAGCATCAGCGGGGCCTACAATGAGCAGTTCTTC.